Only a few counts were recorded for the clone carrying this T cell receptor beta chain. Antigen specificity is unknown. Per the germline V gene, CDR1 is SGDLS and CDR2 is YYNGEE. V lost 9 bases to trimming and J lost 1 base; unmatched junction nucleotides: 4. CDR3 length equals 14 residues. This sample is part of a study of cytomegalovirus exposure and HLA in healthy donors. The study, taken as a whole, reports: Analysis performed later found more than 15,000 TCR beta sequences associated with HLA alleles at 0.05 false discovery rate. Apart from CMV serostatus, no immune exposure information was available.

The PCR contained 60 Vbeta and 13 Jbeta primers. The table came from immunoSEQ multiplex PCR; TCRdb's copy has only in-frame clones and leaves some out. The data hold tens of thousands of clones, with approximately 74% observed a single time. This sequence joins TRBV9 and TRBJ2-4; 10 bases are a match to TRBD2. This clonotype was obtained from a woman between 50 and 59 years old in good health and CMV-seropositive. Sequenced material: PBMCs. Here the CDR3 DNA reads TGTGCCACCATGACTAGCGGGGCCAAAAACATTCAGTACTTC. Translating gives CATMTSGAKNIQYF.